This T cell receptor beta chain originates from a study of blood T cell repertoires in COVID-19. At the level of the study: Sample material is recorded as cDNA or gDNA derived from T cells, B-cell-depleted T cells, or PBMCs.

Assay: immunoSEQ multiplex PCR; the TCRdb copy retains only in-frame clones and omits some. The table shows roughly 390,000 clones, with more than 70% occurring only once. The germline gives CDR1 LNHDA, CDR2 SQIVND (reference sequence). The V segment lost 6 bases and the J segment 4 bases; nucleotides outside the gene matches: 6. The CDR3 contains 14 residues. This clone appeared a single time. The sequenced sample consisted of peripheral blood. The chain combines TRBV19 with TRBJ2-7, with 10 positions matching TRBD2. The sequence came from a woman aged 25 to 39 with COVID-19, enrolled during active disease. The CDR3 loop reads CASRLAGEAYEQYF. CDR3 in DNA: TGTGCCAGTAGGCTAGCGGGAGAAGCTTACGAGCAGTACTTC.